Below, 2 T cell receptor beta chains from the same sample are listed, as sequenced in a study of blood T cell repertoires in COVID-19. Sequencing was performed with immunoSEQ multiplex PCR; in TCRdb, only in-frame clones are kept and a portion is missing. Found here are around 68,000 clones, around 87% of them singletons; the top ten hold approximately 15%. Specimen: peripheral blood. The receptors come from a middle-aged man with COVID-19, enrolled during active disease.

This chain links TRBV5-1 with TRBJ1-2; 10 nucleotides match TRBD1. From germline, CDR1 is SGHRS and CDR2 YFSETQ. V lost 4 bases, J lost 6 bases, and 6 bases stayed unmatched. The CDR3 has 14 amino acids. The CDR3, as DNA: TGCGCCAGCAGCCGGGACGGGACAGGGGATGGCTACACCTTC. Protein sequence: CASSRDGTGDGYTF.

J is TRBJ1-1 and V is TRBV7-2, with unresolved D. The germline V gene encodes CDR1 SGHTA and CDR2 FQGNSA. V was cut by 6 bases and J by 3 bases, with 11 bases left in between. This CDR3 contains 13 residues. In DNA form, the CDR3 reads TGTGCCAGCAGACTAAGGAGGTACACTGAAGCTTTCTTT. Its translation: CASRLRRYTEAFF.